This TCR beta chain was retrieved from a study of T cell responses to AZD1222 COVID-19 vaccine. Generated by immunoSEQ multiplex PCR, the TCRdb table keeps only in-frame clones and is missing some. In the table there are under 70,000 clones, around four fifths of which are singletons. CDR3 length equals 15 residues. Per germline, CDR1 MNHEY and CDR2 SMNVEV (reference sequence). V was clipped by 4 bases and J by 5 bases; unmatched bases: 5. Sample: peripheral blood, taken on day 0 of AZD1222 vaccination. The chain uses TRBV27 and TRBJ2-7, with 13 bases matching TRBD2. This sequence was found in an adult in good health. CDR3 DNA: TGTGCCAGCAGTTCCCGGACTAGCGGGAGTCACGAGCAGTACTTC. Protein: CASSSRTSGSHEQYF.